Sequencing of this TCR beta chain was carried out in a study of vaccination effects on CD4 cells after COVID-19. Trimming took 3 bases from V and 12 from J, leaving 11 bases between them. The CDR3 consists of 12 residues. The germline CDR1 and CDR2 sequences are ENHRY and SYGVKD. Of note for this clone: Its antigen is unidentified.

Prior to sequencing, the ViraFEST assay stimulated PBMC with viral peptide pools, which expanded the antigen-specific CD4+ T cells. Investigators separated out CD4+ T cells once around nine days of culture had passed. Vaccine recipients had no previous SARS-CoV-2 infection; their nucleocapsid antibodies were negative. Replacing half the medium with IL-2 medium was done on days 3 and 7. Profiled with immunoSEQ multiplex PCR; TCRdb holds only in-frame clones, not every one. Among approximately 74,000 clones listed, 60% to 75% were seen once. The receptor was derived from a human donor who received a COVID-19 vaccine. The rearrangement joins TRBV10-3 to TRBJ1-4; D remains ambiguous. The material sequenced was CD4+ T cells from PBMCs cultured with HCoV-NL63 spike peptides, taken before COVID-19 vaccination. CDR3 DNA: TGTGCCATCAGTGACTCAGCCTCTGAACTGTTTTTT. Residues: CAISDSASELFF.